This TCR beta chain was found in a study of beta chain features in type 1 diabetes. Study observations and caveats: Moderate but significant shortening of TCRB CDR3s was recorded in all four CD4+ subsets from Type 1 diabetes patients.

Expressed TCRB transcripts were sequenced because the entire RNA isolate underwent reverse transcription. TCRdb's table, derived via immunoSEQ multiplex PCR, lists solely in-frame clones and lacks some. This sample carries 35,000 to 50,000 clones, about 50% of them seen once, and the ten largest clones take about 0.24%. The CDR3 is made up of 16 amino acids. J lost 3 bases, V lost 6 bases, and 9 bases had no gene match. The V gene's germline CDR1 is MDHEN and CDR2 SYDVKM. About this clone itself: Its antigen is as yet unknown.

This TCR derives from a woman aged 25 to 39 in good health. Sequenced: stem cell memory CD4+ T cells from blood. The genes are TRBV28 and TRBJ2-3, with 10 nucleotides matching TRBD1. The CDR3 loop reads CASSPRQGARTDTQYF. CDR3 nucleotides: TGTGCCAGCAGCCCTCGACAGGGGGCGAGGACAGATACGCAGTATTTT.